Listed below are T cell receptor beta chains from one sample, sequenced in a study of blood T cells in healthy people across ages. One entry per CDR3 protein, called by TCRdb with MiXCR from the 5' RACE reads. The sample contains about a million distinct CDR3 sequences, roughly 51% of which appear only once. The sample comprised blood. The receptors shown here come from an older woman in good health. Each CDR3 is given with its conserved first and last residue. D genes are given only for firm matches. For some rows the clone size is stated as once, few or many, or as a class when expanded; others skip it.

d_call: NA; j_call: TRBJ2-5; v_call: TRBV10-3; clone_size: few; cdr3_aa: CAISRSGGETQYF; cdr3_nt: TGTGCCATCAGCCGGTCTGGCGGAGAGACCCAGTACTTC
d_call: TRBD1; j_call: TRBJ2-7; v_call: TRBV5-1; clone_size: NA; cdr3_aa: CASSTGGTGPYEQYF; cdr3_nt: TGCGCCAGCAGCACAGGGGGGACAGGACCCTACGAGCAGTACTTC
d_call: NA; j_call: TRBJ2-7; v_call: TRBV25-1; clone_size: NA; cdr3_aa: CASLSEGAYEQYF; cdr3_nt: TGTGCCAGCCTATCCGAGGGGGCCTACGAGCAGTACTTC
d_call: TRBD2; j_call: TRBJ2-4; v_call: TRBV28; clone_size: NA; cdr3_aa: CASSLRDRLAGAKNIQYF; cdr3_nt: TGTGCCAGCAGTTTAAGGGACCGACTAGCGGGAGCCAAAAACATTCAGTACTTC
d_call: TRBD2; j_call: TRBJ2-1; v_call: TRBV5-1; clone_size: NA; cdr3_aa: CASSENHRLAGGEQFF; cdr3_nt: TGCGCCAGCAGCGAGAACCACCGACTAGCGGGAGGGGAGCAGTTCTTC
d_call: TRBD1; j_call: TRBJ2-7; v_call: TRBV30; clone_size: NA; cdr3_aa: CAWSVTGAEQYF; cdr3_nt: TGTGCCTGGAGTGTCACAGGGGCCGAGCAGTACTTC
d_call: NA; j_call: TRBJ2-7; v_call: TRBV3-1; clone_size: NA; cdr3_aa: CASSQAKAGFQTYEQYF; cdr3_nt: TGTGCCAGCAGCCAAGCAAAAGCAGGATTTCAAACCTACGAGCAGTACTTC
d_call: NA; j_call: TRBJ2-7; v_call: TRBV12-3/TRBV12-4; clone_size: NA; cdr3_aa: CASSLSGSVNEQYF; cdr3_nt: TGTGCCAGCAGTTTAAGCGGTTCTGTGAACGAGCAGTACTTC
d_call: TRBD1; j_call: TRBJ1-2; v_call: TRBV7-2; clone_size: few; cdr3_aa: CASSLGTGGAYGYTF; cdr3_nt: TGTGCCAGCAGCTTAGGAACAGGGGGCGCCTATGGCTACACCTTC
d_call: NA; j_call: TRBJ2-7; v_call: TRBV20-1; clone_size: NA; cdr3_aa: CSASDSPYVYEQYF; cdr3_nt: TGCAGTGCCTCGGACAGCCCCTATGTCTACGAGCAGTACTTC
d_call: TRBD2; j_call: TRBJ2-7; v_call: TRBV20-1; clone_size: NA; cdr3_aa: CSALAGVSYEQYF; cdr3_nt: TGCAGTGCGCTAGCGGGAGTCTCCTACGAGCAGTACTTC
d_call: NA; j_call: TRBJ1-4; v_call: TRBV11-2; clone_size: NA; cdr3_aa: CASSLAGRPNEKLFF; cdr3_nt: TGTGCCAGCAGCTTAGCGGGACGGCCAAATGAAAAACTGTTTTTT
d_call: NA; j_call: TRBJ1-5; v_call: TRBV2; clone_size: NA; cdr3_aa: CASSEGHGPRSAPQHF; cdr3_nt: TGTGCCAGCAGTGAAGGTCACGGGCCCCGATCGGCTCCCCAGCATTTT
d_call: TRBD2; j_call: TRBJ2-7; v_call: TRBV10-3; clone_size: NA; cdr3_aa: CAISVAGGSYEQYF; cdr3_nt: TGTGCCATCAGTGTGGCTGGCGGGAGCTACGAGCAGTACTTC
d_call: TRBD1; j_call: TRBJ2-7; v_call: TRBV7-2; clone_size: NA; cdr3_aa: CASSLPGQGREQYF; cdr3_nt: TGTGCCAGCAGCTTACCGGGACAGGGGCGCGAGCAGTACTTC
d_call: NA; j_call: TRBJ1-2; v_call: TRBV21-1; clone_size: once; cdr3_aa: CASSKRVPGQCYGYTF; cdr3_nt: TGTGCCAGCAGCAAAAGGGTGCCGGGGCAATGCTATGGCTACACCTTC
d_call: NA; j_call: TRBJ2-7; v_call: TRBV11-1; clone_size: NA; cdr3_aa: CASSLGRLVGAKTYEQYF; cdr3_nt: TGTGCCAGCAGCTTAGGAAGGCTAGTGGGAGCGAAAACCTACGAGCAGTACTTC
d_call: NA; j_call: TRBJ2-6; v_call: TRBV18; clone_size: NA; cdr3_aa: CASSPNTGKSTPGANVLTF; cdr3_nt: TGTGCCAGCTCACCAAACACAGGGAAGTCTACTCCTGGGGCCAACGTCCTGACTTTC
d_call: NA; j_call: TRBJ2-6; v_call: TRBV6-6; clone_size: NA; cdr3_aa: CASSPRGRGANVLTF; cdr3_nt: TGTGCCAGCAGTCCACGGGGACGTGGGGCCAACGTCCTGACTTTC
d_call: TRBD1; j_call: TRBJ1-1; v_call: TRBV29-1; clone_size: NA; cdr3_aa: CSVTTGGNTEAFF; cdr3_nt: TGCAGCGTTACGACAGGGGGGAACACTGAAGCTTTCTTT
d_call: NA; j_call: TRBJ2-1; v_call: TRBV7-9; clone_size: NA; cdr3_aa: CASSFMDEQFF; cdr3_nt: TGTGCTAGCAGCTTTATGGATGAGCAGTTCTTC
d_call: NA; j_call: TRBJ2-5; v_call: TRBV28; clone_size: few; cdr3_aa: CASRPRVQETQYF; cdr3_nt: TGTGCCAGCAGACCCAGGGTCCAAGAGACCCAGTACTTC
d_call: NA; j_call: TRBJ2-6; v_call: TRBV12-3/TRBV12-4; clone_size: NA; cdr3_aa: CASNPGQILSGANVLTF; cdr3_nt: TGTGCCAGCAATCCGGGACAAATACTATCTGGGGCCAACGTCCTGACTTTC